A single sample gave rise to the 17 T cell receptor beta chains below, sequenced in a study of CXCR3-negative and CXCR3-positive naive CD8 T cells. Regarding the study as a whole: More hydrophobic TRB CDR3s were found in CXCR3-positive naive cells than in CXCR3-negative naive cells.

Their recognized antigens are unknown. It was by 5' RACE with UMI labels that the TRB cDNA libraries were prepared. TCRdb reprocessed the 5' RACE reads, keeping one entry per CDR3 protein, no DNA. The specimen's table records some 150,000 distinct CDR3 sequences. Sequencing was done on a sample of naive CXCR3+ CD8+ T cells from blood. The subset denotes: CD45RO-CCR7+CD27+CD95- naive CD8+ T cells expressing CXCR3 (TNR3+). These receptors were taken from a human donor in good health. Some clones in this sample may be carry-over from other donors' samples.

This chain links TRBV20-1 with TRBJ2-2. The V gene's germline CDR1 is DFQATT and CDR2 SNEGSKA (reference sequence). The CDR3 consists of 13 residues. CDR3 in amino acids: CSAKAKTTGELFF.

This chain links TRBV10-3 with TRBJ2-7; TCRdb calls TRBD1, which cannot be checked without DNA. Germline values: CDR1 ENHRY, CDR2 SYGVKD. The CDR3 extends over 13 amino acids. The CDR3 sequence is CAIRAGTAYEQYF.

The chain carries TRBV15 and TRBJ1-1; TCRdb's D call, TRBD1, is unchecked because there is no DNA. CDR1 is LNHNV and CDR2 is YYDKDF in the germline V gene (reference sequence). This CDR3 comprises 14 residues. The CDR3 sequence: CATSTVGGNTEAFF.

The chain recombines TRBV29-1 with TRBJ1-1; the TCRdb call, TRBD1, lacks DNA for checking. The CDR3 extends over 12 amino acids. From germline, CDR1 is SQVTM and CDR2 ANQGSEA. The CDR3 spells CSVTGIDAEAFF.

V usage is TRBV27 and J usage is TRBJ1-1; TCRdb designates TRBD1, a call that cannot be tested without DNA. CDR1 and CDR2 (germline): MNHEY, SMNVEV (reference sequence). The CDR3 sequence is 13 residues long. This CDR3 reads CASRSGLDTEAFF.

The chain employs TRBV29-1 and TRBJ1-1; TCRdb calls TRBD1, which cannot be checked without DNA. Germline V CDR1 and CDR2: SQVTM, ANQGSEA. The CDR3 covers 15 residues. The CDR3 spells CSVVGEYRDEEEAFF.

J is TRBJ2-3 and V is TRBV20-1; TCRdb selects TRBD2, and the lack of DNA leaves this call unchecked. Germline CDR1 and CDR2: DFQATT and SNEGSKA (reference sequence). This CDR3 region has 14 residues. This CDR3 reads CSAEALAGGDTQYF.

The J gene is TRBJ2-1, the V gene TRBV5-1; checking the TCRdb D call of TRBD2 is not possible without DNA. This CDR3 comprises 16 residues. CDR1 and CDR2 from the germline V gene are SGHRS and YFSETQ. CDR3 sequence: CASSLVGGGLYNEQFF. Looking up the rest from reference TRBV5-1 and TRBJ2-1 gives the full variable domain: KAGVTQTPRYLIKTRGQQVTLSCSPISGHRSVSWYQQTPGQGLQFLFEYFSETQRNKGNFPGRFSGRQFSNSRSEMNVSTLELGDSALYLCASSLVGGGLYNEQFFGPGTRLTVL.

The chain combines TRBV13 with TRBJ2-7; without DNA, the TCRdb call of TRBD1 cannot be checked. The CDR3 has 16 residues. Germline CDR1 PRHDT, CDR2 FYEKMQ (reference sequence). CDR3 protein: CASTPAEPGFTYEQYF.

This chain uses TRBV6-5 with TRBJ2-3; TCRdb lists TRBD1, though no DNA is available to test this call. The CDR3 has 12 amino acids. Germline V lookup: CDR1 MNHEY, CDR2 SVGAGI. CDR3 sequence reads: CASSSRGDTQYF.

The chain has TRBV4-3 and TRBJ1-4; the D call of TRBD1 rests on TCRdb alone, since no DNA is present to check it. Germline V CDR1 and CDR2: LGHNA, YSLEER. The CDR3 runs 13 residues. The CDR3 region is CASSQDRAEKLFF.

The rearrangement uses TRBV5-6 and TRBJ1-1; the TRBD1 assignment by TCRdb is unverifiable without DNA. Germline CDR1 reads SGHDT; CDR2 reads YYEEEE. This CDR3 spans 16 amino acids. This CDR3 reads CASSLEGQYMNTEAFF.

The chain employs TRBV12-3 or TRBV12-4 and TRBJ2-7. CDR3 length equals 14 residues. This chain's CDR3 is CASSIIASSYEQYF.

The rearrangement uses TRBV30 and TRBJ1-2; the TCRdb D gene call, TRBD1, has no DNA to confirm it. The germline gives CDR1 GTSNPN, CDR2 SVGIG (reference sequence). The length of the CDR3 is 11 residues. The CDR3 sequence is CAWTGGDGYTF.

This chain uses TRBV29-1 with TRBJ2-5; the D call from TCRdb, TRBD2, cannot be confirmed without DNA. Per the germline V gene, CDR1 is SQVTM and CDR2 is ANQGSEA. The CDR3 runs to 14 residues. CDR3 loop: CSVAGTSGRETQYF.

The chain uses TRBV7-6 and TRBJ1-6. Germline-derived CDR1 and CDR2 are SGHVS and FNYEAQ. There are 13 residues in the CDR3. The CDR3 spells CASSSLHESPLHF.

The chain recombines TRBV11-2 with TRBJ1-2; TCRdb names TRBD1, which stays unverified in the absence of DNA. The germline CDR1 and CDR2 sequences are SGHAT and FQNNGV. CDR3 length equals 15 residues. The CDR3 here is CASSLSPAGHYGYTF.